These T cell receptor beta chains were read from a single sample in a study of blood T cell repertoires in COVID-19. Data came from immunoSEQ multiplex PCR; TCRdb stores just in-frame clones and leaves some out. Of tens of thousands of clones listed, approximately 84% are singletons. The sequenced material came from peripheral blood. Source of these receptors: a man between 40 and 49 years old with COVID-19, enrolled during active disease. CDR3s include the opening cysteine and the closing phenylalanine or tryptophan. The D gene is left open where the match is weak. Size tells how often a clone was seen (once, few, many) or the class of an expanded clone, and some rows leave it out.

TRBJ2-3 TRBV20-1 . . TGCAGTGCTTTTATGACAGATACGCAGTATTTT CSAFMTDTQYF
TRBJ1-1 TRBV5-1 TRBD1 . TGCGCCAGCAGTCGGGTGGGACAGTCTTACACTGAAGCTTTCTTT CASSRVGQSYTEAFF
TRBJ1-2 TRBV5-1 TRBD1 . TGCGCCAGCAGCTTAGGGACAGGGGGCGACTATGGCTACACCTTC CASSLGTGGDYGYTF
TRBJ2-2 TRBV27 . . TGTGCCAGCAGTTTCGAGGACAACCAATCGGCCGGGGAGCTGTTTTTT CASSFEDNQSAGELFF
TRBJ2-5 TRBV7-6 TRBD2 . TGTGCCAGCAGCCCGTCAGGACTAGCCGCGGAGACCCAGTACTTC CASSPSGLAAETQYF
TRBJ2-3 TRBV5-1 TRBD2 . TGCGCCAGCAGCCCAGACCTTAGCGGGGGGAGCACAGATACGCAGTATTTT CASSPDLSGGSTDTQYF
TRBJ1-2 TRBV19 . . TGTGCCAGTAGTACGGCGGGGGATGTTTATGGCTACACCTTC CASSTAGDVYGYTF
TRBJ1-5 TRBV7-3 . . TGTGCCAGCAGCTTAACCCCCTTTGAGCCCCAGCATTTT CASSLTPFEPQHF
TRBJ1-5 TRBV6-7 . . TGTGCCAGCTCTTTGACCCGGGAACCCCTTTTACTTCAGCCCCAGCATTTT CASSLTREPLLLQPQHF
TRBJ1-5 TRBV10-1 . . TGCGCCAGAGAAGAGGGCCCTCAACCACTAGCTCAGCCCCAGCATTTT CAREEGPQPLAQPQHF
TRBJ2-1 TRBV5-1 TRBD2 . TGCGCCAGCAGCTTGGATCCTAGCGGGAGGAATAATGAGCAGTTCTTC CASSLDPSGRNNEQFF
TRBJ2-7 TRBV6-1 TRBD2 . TGTGCCAGCAGTGAAAGAACTAGCGGGGCTTCCTACGAGCAGTACTTC CASSERTSGASYEQYF
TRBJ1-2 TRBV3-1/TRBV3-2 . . TGTGCCAGCAGCCAAGGCCAGGGGTATGGCTACACCTTC CASSQGQGYGYTF
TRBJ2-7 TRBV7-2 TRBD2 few TGTGCCAGCAGCTTCTCTAGCGGGGGGGCGTACGAGCAGTACTTC CASSFSSGGAYEQYF
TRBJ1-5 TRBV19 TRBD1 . TGTGCCAGTACCCAGGGGGACAGGTATAGCAATCAGCCCCAGCATTTT CASTQGDRYSNQPQHF
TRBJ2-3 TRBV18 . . TGTGCCAGCTCACCCCCCCTCACAGATACGCAGTATTTT CASSPPLTDTQYF
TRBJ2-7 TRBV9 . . TGTGCCAGCAGCGGCCGACAGGAGTACGACGAGCAGTACTTC CASSGRQEYDEQYF
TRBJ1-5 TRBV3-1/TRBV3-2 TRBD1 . TGTGCCAGCAGCCAAAATCTGGCAGGGGGCGGTCAGCCCCAGCATTTT CASSQNLAGGGQPQHF
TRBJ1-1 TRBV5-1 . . TGCGCCAGCAGCGGGGGACAAGAGGGTCCCGAAGCTTTCTTT CASSGGQEGPEAFF
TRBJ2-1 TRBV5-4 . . TGTGCCAGCAGCTCTATACTCATCCAGGGTAATGAGCAGTTCTTC CASSSILIQGNEQFF
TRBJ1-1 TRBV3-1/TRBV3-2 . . TGTGCCAGCAGCCCCCGCGGGCAGGGGCTAAAAGCTTTCTTT CASSPRGQGLKAFF
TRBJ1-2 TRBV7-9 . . TGTGCCAGCAGCTTAGCGGAGGTATTTGGCTACACCTTC CASSLAEVFGYTF
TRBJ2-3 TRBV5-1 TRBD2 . TGCGCCAGCAGCTTACAAGCGGGGGGATTTACAGATACGCAGTATTTT CASSLQAGGFTDTQYF
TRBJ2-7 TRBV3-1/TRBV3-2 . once TGTGCCAGCAGCCAAGGCGGACTCGTTCTCGAGCAGTACTTC CASSQGGLVLEQYF
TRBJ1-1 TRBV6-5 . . TGTGCCAGCAGGGCAGGGGTTGCTTTCTTT CASRAGVAFF
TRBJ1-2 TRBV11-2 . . TGTGCCAGCAGCTTTGAGAGAAATGGCTACACCTTC CASSFERNGYTF
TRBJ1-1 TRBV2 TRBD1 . TGTGCCAGCCGACAGGGGTCAAGGACTGAAGCTTTCTTT CASRQGSRTEAFF
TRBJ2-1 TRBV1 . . TGCACCAGCAGCCAGAGTCTAATCCCCAATGAGCAGTTCTTC CTSSQSLIPNEQFF
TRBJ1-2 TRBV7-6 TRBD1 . TGTGCCAGCAGCTTAGTAGGGGGCTCTGGCTACACCTTC CASSLVGGSGYTF
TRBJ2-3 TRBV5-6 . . TGTGCCAGCAGCTTGTCGGCGGGGGCTCTTTCCGGAGATACGCAGTATTTT CASSLSAGALSGDTQYF
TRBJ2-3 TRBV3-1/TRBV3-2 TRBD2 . TGTGCCAGCAAGAGAGACGCCGGGGGGTATACGCAGTATTTT CASKRDAGGYTQYF
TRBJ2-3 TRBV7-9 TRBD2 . TGTGCCAGCAGCCCCGCGGGACTAGCGGGGGTAAATACGCAGTATTTT CASSPAGLAGVNTQYF
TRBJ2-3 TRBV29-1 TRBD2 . TGCAGCGGACGGACTAGCGGGTCTCTTGGCACAGATACGCAGTATTTT CSGRTSGSLGTDTQYF
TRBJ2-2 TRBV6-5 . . TGTGCCAGCAGTACCACTAGTACCGGGGAGCTGTTTTTT CASSTTSTGELFF
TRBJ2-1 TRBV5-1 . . TGCGCCAGCAGCTTGGTGGCGGGGTACAATGAGCAGTTCTTC CASSLVAGYNEQFF
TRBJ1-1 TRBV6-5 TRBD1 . TGTGCCAGCAGTCCGGACAGGGGGGGGAACACTGAAGCTTTCTTT CASSPDRGGNTEAFF
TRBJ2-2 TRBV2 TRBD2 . TGTGCCAGCAGCCCAACTAGCGGGGGGGCCTTCGGGGAGCTGTTTTTT CASSPTSGGAFGELFF
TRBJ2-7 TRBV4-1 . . TGCGCCAGCAGCTCCTCCCAGACGGGTTACGAGCAGTACTTC CASSSSQTGYEQYF
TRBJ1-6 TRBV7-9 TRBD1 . TGTGCCAGCAGCGGACAGGGGAGCTCCTATAATTCACCCCTCCACTTT CASSGQGSSYNSPLHF
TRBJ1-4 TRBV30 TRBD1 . TGTGCCTGGGCGGGACAGGGGGCAACTAATGAAAAACTGTTTTTT CAWAGQGATNEKLFF
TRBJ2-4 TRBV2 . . TGTGCCAGCAGTCAGGAAACCCTAGCCAAAAACATTCAGTACTTC CASSQETLAKNIQYF
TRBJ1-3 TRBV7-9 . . TGTGCCAGCAGCCCATCCGGGACAACTGGAAACACCATATATTTT CASSPSGTTGNTIYF
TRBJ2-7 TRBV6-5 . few TGTGCCAGCAGTTACTCAGGACTGATCTCCTACGAGCAGTACTTC CASSYSGLISYEQYF
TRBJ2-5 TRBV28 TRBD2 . TGTGCCAGCAGGCCAGGACTAGCGGGGGAACCGGGGCGAGAGACCCAGTACTTC CASRPGLAGEPGRETQYF
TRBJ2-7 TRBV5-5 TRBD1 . TGTGCCAGCAGCGTTGTAACCGGGACAGGGCTCAGCGAGCAGTACTTC CASSVVTGTGLSEQYF
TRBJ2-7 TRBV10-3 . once TGTGCCATCAGGGAGGGGGTAGGAGGCAACGGGTACGAGCAGTACTTC CAIREGVGGNGYEQYF
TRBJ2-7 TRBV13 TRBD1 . TGTGCCAGCAGCGCCAGGACAGGGAGGAACGAGCAGTACTTC CASSARTGRNEQYF
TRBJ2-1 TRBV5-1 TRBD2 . TGCGCCAGCAGCTTGATAGCGGGGTACAATAGCAATGAGCAGTTCTTC CASSLIAGYNSNEQFF
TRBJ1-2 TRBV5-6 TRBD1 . TGTGCCAGCAGCCCTTATCAGACAGGGATTTATGGCTACACCTTC CASSPYQTGIYGYTF
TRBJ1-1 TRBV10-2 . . TGCGCCAGCAGTGAGTCGGTAGTGAACACTGAAGCTTTCTTT CASSESVVNTEAFF
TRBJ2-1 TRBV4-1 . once TGCGCCAGCAGCCAAGAAAGACTTGGGGAGCAGTTCTTC CASSQERLGEQFF
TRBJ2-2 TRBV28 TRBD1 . TGTGCCAGCGCTATACAGGGGGCCGCCTTGCGGGAGCTGTTTTTT CASAIQGAALRELFF
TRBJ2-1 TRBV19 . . TGTGCCAGTAGTCAGAGAGCTAGCTCCTACAATGAGCAGTTCTTC CASSQRASSYNEQFF
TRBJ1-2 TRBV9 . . TGTGCCAGCAGCGTAGTGCGCTATGGCTACACCTTC CASSVVRYGYTF
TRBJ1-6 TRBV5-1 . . TGCGCCAGCAGCTTGGTGGGCACTGAGTCACCCCTCCACTTT CASSLVGTESPLHF
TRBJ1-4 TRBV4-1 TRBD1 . TGCGCCAGCAGCCAATCGACCCGGACAGGGGGAGGTGAAAAACTGTTTTTT CASSQSTRTGGGEKLFF
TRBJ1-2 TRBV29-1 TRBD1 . TGCAGCGTGGACAGGGTGGGGATAGGGGGCTACACCTTC CSVDRVGIGGYTF
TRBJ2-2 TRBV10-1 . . TGCGCCAGCAGCAACACCGGAGGGGCCGGGGAGCTGTTTTTT CASSNTGGAGELFF
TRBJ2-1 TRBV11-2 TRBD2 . TGTGCCAGCAGCTACGGGACTAGCGGATACAATGAGCAGTTCTTC CASSYGTSGYNEQFF
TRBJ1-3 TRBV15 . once TGTGCCACCAGCAGAGAAGTCGCGGGGTCTGGAAACACCATATATTTT CATSREVAGSGNTIYF